The 28 T cell receptor beta chains listed next were all sequenced from one sample in a study of T-cell reconstitution after alpha-beta-depleted transplantation in children. Unique molecular identifiers were incorporated into the prepared TCRbeta library. One entry per CDR3 protein results from TCRdb running MiXCR on the PCR reads. The data contain about 980,000 distinct CDR3 sequences, around 30% of them singletons. The material sequenced was PBMCs, mostly from graft donor cells, taken 360 days after TCRalphabeta/CD19-depleted stem cell transplant. The receptors shown here come from a boy in the first two years of life who had a stem cell transplant for SCID, so the T cells may come from the graft donor.

Only a few counts were recorded for this clonotype. J is TRBJ2-3 and V is TRBV12-5; the match to TRBD1 covers 7 bases. Trimming took 1 base from V and 2 from J; bases not matched to a gene: 3. CDR3 length equals 15 residues. Germline CDR1 LGHNT, CDR2 FRNRAP. The chain's CDR3 is CASGLATGSTDTQYF. The CDR3, as DNA: TGTGCTAGTGGTTTGGCGACAGGGTCCACAGATACGCAGTATTTT.

The chain is built from TRBV6-4 and TRBJ2-2; D is ambiguous. V gave up 0 bases and J gave up 7 bases, with 6 bases separating them. The CDR3 sequence is 13 residues long. The germline V gene encodes CDR1 MRHNA and CDR2 SNTAGT. The CDR3 is CASSDSRVGELFF. The CDR3 DNA sequence: TGTGCCAGCAGTGACTCGCGCGTCGGGGAGCTGTTTTTT.

This chain joins TRBV29-1 and TRBJ1-2; D call uncertain. The CDR3 is 12 amino acids. The V end lost 0 bases, the J end lost 6 bases, and 8 bases lay between the germline ends. Germline CDR1 SQVTM, CDR2 ANQGSEA. CDR3 bases: TGCAGCGTTGAAGATTACGGGAATGGCTACACCTTC. Translating gives CSVEDYGNGYTF.

The rearrangement links TRBV27 to TRBJ2-7; 7 bases match TRBD1. J gave up 2 bases and V 6 bases, and 13 bases lay outside the gene matches. In germline, CDR1 is MNHEY, CDR2 SMNVEV (reference sequence). The CDR3 runs to 16 residues. The CDR3 protein is CASSPGKGTDTYEQYF. DNA of the CDR3: TGTGCCAGCAGCCCAGGAAAGGGGACAGACACCTACGAGCAGTACTTC.

The table lists this clonotype with a few counts. J is TRBJ1-1 and V is TRBV20-1; D is uncertain. Germline V gene sequence: CDR1 DFQATT, CDR2 SNEGSKA (reference sequence). The CDR3 contains 14 residues. V lost 0 bases, J lost 2 bases, and 10 bases lay in between. CDR3 protein: CSARDMRHNTEAFF. The CDR3 DNA reads TGCAGTGCTAGAGACATGAGACACAACACTGAAGCTTTCTTT.

At least ten counts were recorded for this clonotype. V and J are TRBV7-9 and TRBJ2-1; 7 positions agree with TRBD2. Unmatched junction bases numbered 3, after V lost 5 bases and J lost 5 bases. This CDR3 contains 13 residues. Looked up from germline, CDR1 is SEHNR and CDR2 is FQNEAQ (reference sequence). The CDR3 sequence: CASSPGLDNEQFF. The CDR3 DNA follows: TGTGCCAGCAGCCCCGGACTAGACAATGAGCAGTTCTTC. The whole variable domain, filled in from reference TRBV7-9 and TRBJ2-1, reads DTGVSQNPRHKITKRGQNVTFRCDPISEHNRLYWYRQTLGQGPEFLTYFQNEAQLEKSRLLSDRFSAERPKGSFSTLEIQRTEQGDSAMYLCASSPGLDNEQFFGPGTRLTVL.

V usage is TRBV10-3 and J usage is TRBJ2-3; TRBD2 matches at 10 bases. After removal of 3 bases from V and 5 bases from J, the junction contained 14 bases not matched to a gene. This CDR3 region has 18 residues. In germline, CDR1 is ENHRY, CDR2 SYGVKD. CDR3 coding DNA: TGTGCCATCAGTGATCGTCAGGGTCCGTTAGCGGGGGGAGATACGCAGTATTTT. This codes for CAISDRQGPLAGGDTQYF.

In this sample, this clonotype turned up a few times. The V gene is TRBV29-1, the J gene TRBJ1-1; TRBD1 matches 9 bases. V was clipped by 5 bases and J by 2 bases; unmatched bases: 6. The CDR3 has 14 amino acids. CDR1 and CDR2 (germline): SQVTM, ANQGSEA. The CDR3 DNA follows: TGCAGCGTTCTGACAGGGGGACCAAACACTGAAGCTTTCTTT. It translates to CSVLTGGPNTEAFF.

This clonotype was counted only a few times. This chain links TRBV11-2 with TRBJ2-1, with 7 bases matching TRBD1. V lost 5 bases to trimming and J lost 0 bases; unmatched junction nucleotides: 13. The CDR3 covers 18 residues. Germline CDR1 reads SGHAT; CDR2 reads FQNNGV. The CDR3 nucleotides read TGTGCCAGCAGCCCTGGACAGGCGAGGGCAAGCTCCTACAATGAGCAGTTCTTC. Translating gives CASSPGQARASSYNEQFF.

This rearrangement joins TRBV6-5 to TRBJ2-3; D might be TRBD1 or TRBD2, each matching 6 bases. The CDR3 totals 18 residues. In germline, CDR1 is MNHEY, CDR2 SVGAGI. Trimming took 2 bases from V and 5 from J, leaving 23 bases between them. CDR3: CASSYRRRGAGRGDTQYF. In DNA, the CDR3 is TGTGCCAGCAGTTACCGTCGGAGGGGCGCTGGCAGGGGAGATACGCAGTATTTT.

This clonotype was seen at least ten times. This rearrangement joins TRBV15 to TRBJ2-1, with D possibly being TRBD1 (5 bases). V was pared by 8 bases and J by 3 bases, with 8 bases between. Germline CDR1 and CDR2: LNHNV and YYDKDF (reference sequence). This CDR3 contains 12 residues. The CDR3 here is CATRDSYNEQFF. The CDR3 DNA reads TGTGCCACCCGCGACAGCTACAATGAGCAGTTCTTC.

The CDR3 sequence is CASSYSGTPGELFF. CDR3 nucleotides: TGTGCCAGCAGTTACTCCGGGACACCCGGGGAGCTGTTTTTT. The rearrangement joins TRBV6-5 to TRBJ2-2; the D gene is possibly TRBD1 (6 bases). Germline-derived CDR1 and CDR2 are MNHEY and SVGAGI. This CDR3 comprises 14 residues. Trimming stripped 0 bases from V and 6 bases from J, with 8 bases between.

This chain connects TRBV4-2 to TRBJ2-7; D is possibly TRBD1 (5 bases). The CDR3 is made up of 15 amino acids. Germline assignment: CDR1 LGHNA and CDR2 YNFKEQ. Trimming cost V 0 bases and J 2 bases, with 11 bases left between them. The CDR3 spells CASSQDRGQAYEQYF. CDR3 sequence (DNA): TGTGCCAGCAGCCAAGACCGTGGACAAGCCTACGAGCAGTACTTC.

The chain couples TRBV20-1 to TRBJ2-7; the D gene could be TRBD1 or TRBD2 (5 bases each). V lost 2 bases, J lost 7 bases, and 18 bases lay in between. This CDR3 spans 14 amino acids. Germline loops: CDR1 DFQATT, CDR2 SNEGSKA (reference sequence). CDR3 bases: TGCAGTGCTAGACCCCGGACGGGACCTATGGAGCAGTACTTC. Protein sequence: CSARPRTGPMEQYF.

This clonotype turned up a few times. The chain joins TRBV25-1 to TRBJ2-3; TRBD2 aligns across 11 bases. The germline V gene has CDR1 MGHDK and CDR2 SYGVNS. There are 17 residues in the CDR3. The junction had 7 bases not matched to a gene; V was cut back by 3 bases and J by 2 bases. The CDR3 protein is CASSEGSTSGATDTQYF. The CDR3 DNA follows: TGTGCCAGCAGTGAGGGATCGACTAGCGGGGCCACAGATACGCAGTATTTT.

This clonotype came up a few times. The rearrangement links TRBV7-2 to TRBJ2-7; TRBD1 matches at 9 bases. The V segment lost 4 bases and the J segment 4 bases; nucleotides outside the gene matches: 8. This CDR3 comprises 15 residues. Germline CDR1 SGHTA, CDR2 FQGNSA. CDR3 sequence reads: CASSSSTGGGYEQYF. The CDR3 DNA reads as TGTGCCAGCAGCTCCTCCACAGGGGGCGGATACGAGCAGTACTTC.

This clonotype has just a few counts. The rearrangement joins TRBV7-3 to TRBJ2-3; D could derive from TRBD1 or TRBD2 (6 bases each). Germline V lookup: CDR1 SGHTA, CDR2 FQGTGA. Deletions cut 3 bases from V and 2 bases from J, with 12 bases between. This CDR3 spans 15 amino acids. CDR3 sequence reads: CASSLLGGHTDTQYF. CDR3 nucleotides: TGTGCCAGCAGCTTGTTGGGGGGACACACAGATACGCAGTATTTT.

This clonotype turned up a few times. The chain couples TRBV4-2 to TRBJ2-3, with TRBD2 matching 8 bases. The germline V gene encodes CDR1 LGHNA and CDR2 YNFKEQ. The CDR3 covers 16 residues. Trimming cost V 0 bases and J 5 bases; bases outside gene matches: 7. The chain's CDR3 is CASSQDSSGGIDTQYF. As DNA, the CDR3 is TGTGCCAGCAGCCAAGATTCAAGCGGGGGAATAGATACGCAGTATTTT.

Comments on this clonotype: The final CDR3 position lacks the conserved phenylalanine or tryptophan, pointing to a likely read error. The V gene is TRBV29-1, the J gene TRBJ2-3; D is possibly TRBD2 (5 bases). The CDR3 contains 16 residues. The V gene lost 3 bases and the J gene lost 0 bases, with 16 bases spanning the gap. Per the germline V gene, CDR1 is SQVTM and CDR2 is ANQGSEA. CDR3 protein: CSVDSGVPYSTDTQYS. The CDR3 DNA reads as TGCAGCGTTGACAGCGGCGTTCCTTATAGCACAGATACGCAGTATTCT.

The chain links TRBV3-1 to TRBJ2-5, with 8 bases aligning to TRBD2. This CDR3 has 15 residues. The ends lost 4 bases at V and 0 bases at J; junction bases unmatched: 4. Germline V gene lookup returns CDR1 LGHDT and CDR2 YNNKEL (reference sequence). The CDR3 sequence is CASSLGLANQETQYF. In DNA, the CDR3 is TGTGCCAGCAGCCTCGGACTAGCAAACCAAGAGACCCAGTACTTC.

The rearrangement links TRBV18 to TRBJ1-1, with 7 bases fitting TRBD1. Germline trimming cut 4 bases from V and 7 bases from J; bases unmatched to any gene: 6. CDR1 KGHSH and CDR2 LQKENI come from the germline V gene. This CDR3 is built from 13 residues. CDR3 nucleotide sequence: TGTGCCAGCTCACTGGGGACAGAAGGTGAAGCTTTCTTT. This translates into CASSLGTEGEAFF.

This clonotype came up once. This chain uses TRBV11-2 with TRBJ2-1; a possible D gene is TRBD2 (6 bases). Trimming removed 10 bases at V and 8 bases at J, with 18 bases between. In germline, CDR1 is SGHAT, CDR2 FQNNGV. CDR3 length: 13 amino acids. The CDR3 is CATRLVPGHEQFF. In nucleotides, the CDR3 is TGTGCCACTCGACTAGTTCCGGGGCATGAGCAGTTCTTC.

The rearrangement links TRBV9 to TRBJ2-1, with TRBD1 matching over 12 bases. The length of the CDR3 is 15 residues. With 6 bases clipped from V and 9 bases from J, the junction kept 10 bases outside the gene matches. The V gene's germline CDR1 is SGDLS and CDR2 YYNGEE. CDR3 coding DNA: TGTGCCAGCACGCCCCCGGGACAGGGGGCGGGTGAGCAGTTCTTC. This translates into CASTPPGQGAGEQFF.

The chain has TRBV6-1 and TRBJ2-1; D is unresolved. The CDR3 contains 16 residues. Germline assignment: CDR1 MNHNS and CDR2 SASEGT. Trimming took off 6 bases at V and 0 bases at J, with 15 bases between the two ends. Here the CDR3 reads CASRRHLASSYNEQFF. Here the CDR3 DNA reads TGTGCCAGCAGGCGACACCTTGCGAGCTCCTACAATGAGCAGTTCTTC.

In its sample, this clonotype was seen a few times. The V gene is TRBV9, the J gene TRBJ1-2; the match to TRBD1 covers 10 bases. This CDR3 has 15 amino acids. V shed 3 bases, J shed 2 bases, and the junction held 4 bases outside the gene matches. CDR1 SGDLS and CDR2 YYNGEE come from the germline V gene. CDR3: CASSARTGGNYGYTF. CDR3 sequence (DNA): TGTGCCAGCAGCGCGAGGACAGGGGGGAACTATGGCTACACCTTC.

Points on this clonotype: At one of its ends the junction is not consistent with the germline gene, which may arise from a read error. The chain recombines TRBV18 with TRBJ2-7; TRBD2 aligns across 12 bases. In germline, CDR1 is KGHSH, CDR2 LQKENI. The CDR3 spans 15 residues. CDR3 DNA: TGTGCCGGCTCACCGTCACTAGCGGGGGGCTACGAGCAGTACTTC. It codes for CAGSPSLAGGYEQYF.

V is TRBV4-3 and J is TRBJ1-2, with a tentative D call TRBD1 (6 bases). V was shortened by 0 bases and J by 6 bases, with 11 bases between the two germline ends. Germline-derived CDR1 and CDR2 are LGHNA and YSLEER. This CDR3 has 14 residues. The CDR3 DNA reads TGCGCCAGCAGCCAAGAAGCAGGGGCGGATGGCTACACCTTC. It codes for CASSQEAGADGYTF.

J is TRBJ2-3 and V is TRBV20-1, with 14 bases fitting TRBD2. CDR1 is DFQATT and CDR2 is SNEGSKA in the germline V gene (reference sequence). The CDR3 consists of 21 residues. V lost 3 bases to trimming and J lost 2 bases; unmatched junction nucleotides: 19. The CDR3 is CSARIRTWTSGGTAATDTQYF. As DNA, the CDR3 is TGCAGTGCTAGGATCCGGACTTGGACTAGCGGGGGGACAGCCGCCACAGATACGCAGTATTTT.